This TCR beta chain was sequenced during a study of naive and memory T cell subsets. Overall study findings and caveats: TCR counts from RNA may reflect activation-linked expression changes.

CDR3 length: 20 residues. This clonotype turned up a few times. The antigen is unknown. Both TRBC1 and TRBC2 were covered by a beta constant-region primer of two equimolar oligonucleotides. The ligated cDNA underwent four PCR rounds using SP2 and nested alpha and beta constant-region primers. MiXCR was run by TCRdb on the UMI-ligation and nested PCR reads, yielding one entry per CDR3 protein. Of around 130,000 distinct CDR3 sequences listed, roughly 32% were seen once; the top ten hold approximately 0.87%. CD4 T cells were positively selected, then CD8 T cells from the CD4-negative fraction. This chain links TRBV21-1 with TRBJ1-2; the D call TRBD1 from the table was never checked on the DNA. TRBV21-1 is annotated as a pseudogene. Source material: central memory CD4+ T cells from blood. The TCR was taken from a human donor in good health. In nucleotides, the CDR3 is TGTGCCAGCAGCAAACTACCCTTTGACAGGGGGCGCCCAGACCGCTATGGCTACACCTTC. It codes for CASSKLPFDRGRPDRYGYTF.